The 4 T cell receptor beta chains presented below share a single source sample, sequenced in a study of the immune and genomic landscape of osteosarcoma. Sequencing used immunoSEQ multiplex PCR; TCRdb keeps in-frame clones, though not all of them. The data contain over a thousand clones, roughly three fifths of them seen just once; the ten biggest clones take up under 30%. The sequenced material came from tumor tissue from a local recurrence in the femur. These receptor sequences come from a man aged 65-85 years with osteosarcoma.

The V gene is TRBV14, the J gene TRBJ2-1, with a possible D match to TRBD2 (6 bases). Per the germline V gene, CDR1 is SGHDN and CDR2 is FVKESK. This CDR3 is built from 21 residues. V gave up 4 bases and J gave up 0 bases, with 28 bases separating them. This CDR3 is CASSPLQVVAVTSGSYNEQFF. The CDR3 nucleotides are TGTGCCAGCAGCCCTTTGCAAGTAGTAGCGGTTACTTCAGGCTCCTACAATGAGCAGTTCTTC.

Sample share makes this clone large (0.1 to 1%). The rearrangement links TRBV5-4 to TRBJ1-1; D is possibly TRBD1 (5 bases). Trimming removed 4 bases from V and 8 bases from J, with 15 bases in between. This CDR3 region has 13 residues. CDR1 and CDR2 (germline): SGHNT, YYREEE (reference sequence). The CDR3 bases are TGTGCCAGCAGCCCGACAGACTCGAAGGAAGCTTTCTTT. Translating it yields CASSPTDSKEAFF.

The sample holds a few counts of this clone. The chain links TRBV9 to TRBJ1-1, with 10 nucleotides matching TRBD1. The CDR3 has 17 amino acids. Trimming removed 4 bases from V and 0 bases from J; junction bases left unmatched: 9. Looked up from germline, CDR1 is SGDLS and CDR2 is YYNGEE. CDR3 amino acids: CASSHGQGEGMNTEAFF. The DNA of the CDR3 is TGTGCCAGCAGCCACGGACAGGGGGAGGGAATGAACACTGAAGCTTTCTTT.

V gene TRBV6-5 combines with J gene TRBJ2-3; no firm D call. V lost 2 bases and J 8 bases, leaving 14 bases between the germline ends. The CDR3 runs 14 residues. Germline assignment: CDR1 MNHEY and CDR2 SVGAGI. This CDR3 reads CASSYPGTKGTQYF. In nucleotides, the CDR3 is TGTGCCAGCAGTTACCCCGGCACTAAGGGTACGCAGTATTTT.